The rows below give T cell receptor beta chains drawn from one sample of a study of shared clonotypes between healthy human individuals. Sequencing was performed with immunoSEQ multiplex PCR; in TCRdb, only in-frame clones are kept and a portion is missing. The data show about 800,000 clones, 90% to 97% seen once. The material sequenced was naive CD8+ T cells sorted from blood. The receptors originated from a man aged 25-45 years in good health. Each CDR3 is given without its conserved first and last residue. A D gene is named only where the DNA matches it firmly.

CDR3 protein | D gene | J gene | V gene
ASSYPRNQPQH | NA | TRBJ1-5 | TRBV6-9
SGGRRDAEAF | NA | TRBJ1-1 | TRBV29-1
ASSSRQDLYEQY | NA | TRBJ2-7 | TRBV7-2
ASSWGQNNEKLF | TRBD1 | TRBJ1-4 | TRBV6-5
SVVTSLYNEQF | NA | TRBJ2-1 | TRBV29-1
AISELGSSVNTEAF | NA | TRBJ1-1 | TRBV10-3
ASSPGSEETQY | NA | TRBJ2-5 | TRBV7-9
ASSPTGDFAYEQY | TRBD1 | TRBJ2-7 | TRBV9
ASFGSGTGLHEQY | TRBD1 | TRBJ2-7 | TRBV27
ASSSRQGWKTQY | TRBD1 | TRBJ2-5 | TRBV28
ASSVPSSGPLGELF | TRBD2 | TRBJ2-2 | TRBV9
ASSLDLGESSYNEQF | NA | TRBJ2-1 | TRBV7-8
ASSLGAYEQY | NA | TRBJ2-7 | TRBV27
ASSSPSNEQF | NA | TRBJ2-1 | TRBV11-2
ASTIGPSLGLEKEQF | TRBD2 | TRBJ2-1 | TRBV11-2
SVGLAGVDTQY | TRBD2 | TRBJ2-3 | TRBV29-1
SVGTGGYNEQF | TRBD1 | TRBJ2-1 | TRBV29-1
SVILAAGADTGELF | TRBD2 | TRBJ2-2 | TRBV29-1
ATTFEKTQY | NA | TRBJ2-5 | TRBV10-3
ASSQDGDNEQF | NA | TRBJ2-1 | TRBV4-3
ASSLSPGWSETQY | NA | TRBJ2-5 | TRBV27
ASSLRRGETNEKLF | NA | TRBJ1-4 | TRBV5-1
ASSSGTSGNPYEQY | TRBD2 | TRBJ2-7 | TRBV7-9
SVAPGQVREEQY | TRBD1 | TRBJ2-7 | TRBV29-1
ASSPGTGQETQY | TRBD1 | TRBJ2-5 | TRBV5-4
ASSDFGTGGDATNEKLF | TRBD1 | TRBJ1-4 | TRBV2
ASSKSGGMGNEQF | NA | TRBJ2-1 | TRBV4-2
ASSLGLENTGELF | TRBD2 | TRBJ2-2 | TRBV5-1
ASSLRGQYEQY | NA | TRBJ2-7 | TRBV7-2
ATSRDMGDEQF | NA | TRBJ2-1 | TRBV15
ASSFLSTGGIAYEQY | TRBD1 | TRBJ2-7 | TRBV27
ASSYSQTQRTEAF | NA | TRBJ1-1 | TRBV6-5
ASSFASAQGAGNIQY | TRBD1 | TRBJ2-4 | TRBV27
ASRLGYGSLYEQY | NA | TRBJ2-7 | TRBV27
ASSSSISETKETQY | NA | TRBJ2-5 | TRBV7-9
SASESGAQF | NA | TRBJ2-1 | TRBV20-1
ASSQDRGTYNEQF | NA | TRBJ2-1 | TRBV4-3
ASSWTLYNEQF | NA | TRBJ2-1 | TRBV13
ASSLSGAAGGFYGYT | TRBD1 | TRBJ1-2 | TRBV27
ASSLGQGPHYEQY | TRBD1 | TRBJ2-7 | TRBV27
ASSYQGGTNEQF | NA | TRBJ2-1 | TRBV6-5
SVEGGSYNEQF | NA | TRBJ2-1 | TRBV29-1
AILELDRENTGELF | NA | TRBJ2-2 | TRBV10-3
ASSSTGDSNQPQH | TRBD1 | TRBJ1-5 | TRBV5-1
ASSAGVTGYT | NA | TRBJ1-2 | TRBV9
ASSISGGSSYNEQF | TRBD2 | TRBJ2-1 | TRBV7-3
SVVSQTQY | NA | TRBJ2-5 | TRBV29-1
ASSLAGTGSGEQF | TRBD1 | TRBJ2-1 | TRBV5-1
ASSYGDEQF | NA | TRBJ2-1 | TRBV6-6
ASSTWTGGRGYT | TRBD1 | TRBJ1-2 | TRBV19
ASSQHTGDYEQY | NA | TRBJ2-7 | TRBV4-2
ASSIAGGNTEAF | TRBD1 | TRBJ1-1 | TRBV19
ASSRRGEEKLF | NA | TRBJ1-4 | TRBV7-9